Ten or more counts support the clone carrying this TCR beta chain. This sample is drawn from a study of T cells in Graves' hyperthyroidism and ophthalmopathy. Amplification targeted TCR beta CDR3 regions from RNA transcripts. During a first-round RT-PCR of the TCR CDR3, the HTBI primer set was used. TCRdb re-derived calls from the multiplex PCR reads in MiXCR, one entry per CDR3 protein. The table shows about 560,000 distinct CDR3 sequences, with 15% to 19% occurring only once. Germline CDR1 and CDR2: SQVTM and ANQGSEA. The germline V and J ends were trimmed by 4 bases and 0 bases, with 18 bases remaining between them. CDR3 length equals 17 residues.

The TCR comes from a woman aged 30 to 39 with Graves' hyperthyroidism. The sequencing input was blood. The rearrangement uses TRBV29-1 and TRBJ2-2; D tentatively reads TRBD1 or TRBD2 (6 bases each). In DNA form, the CDR3 reads TGCAGCGTTGTTTGGGGGGCGCCGGAACCGAACACCGGGGAGCTGTTTTTT. Its translation: CSVVWGAPEPNTGELFF.